This TCR beta chain was sequenced in a study of cytomegalovirus exposure and HLA in healthy donors (dated by TCRdb to between 2016 and 2019). Background for the entire study: According to a later analysis, one platform produced both the roughly 110 validation repertoires and the 730 or so repertoires of the first cohort. The study was designed to test whether signatures of past pathogen exposure could be identified by cataloging public T cell receptors. Along with the approximately 700-subject first cohort, a separate validation cohort of over a hundred different subjects was used. To predict cytomegalovirus infection status, the study brought together high-throughput TCR immunosequencing, statistical association of individual TCRs with disease status, and machine learning. What the study reported, not specific to this receptor: The study gave a list of 150 to 200 TCR beta chains associated with cytomegalovirus. The classifier was reported to diagnose cytomegalovirus status with high specificity and sensitivity in both the original cohort and the validation cohort. The authors suggested that the approach could potentially be generalized to other disease states and immunological phenotypes. In a later analysis, TCRs clustered in the first cohort were found to also tend to co-occur in the 130 or so validation repertoires, with 85% to 95% of cluster scores above 0. In vitro tests confirmed that a few of the cytomegalovirus-associated TCR beta chains recognize cytomegalovirus antigens. All 110 or so repertoires were used to score co-occurrence in the validation cohort in a later analysis, because that analysis had no HLA typing for the cohort. Across donors, most TCR sequences were observed very rarely, whereas some public TCRs were present in many individuals.

As encoded in the germline V gene, CDR1 is MGHRA while CDR2 is YSYEKL. The CDR3 sequence holds 17 residues, the cysteine and phenylalanine included. The CDR3 DNA has 51 bases and is translated from base 1. Relative to germline, V is 0 bases shorter and J is 0 bases shorter, with 12 bases between their ends. The donors belonged to the validation cohort of over a hundred subjects, which was separate from the roughly 680-subject first cohort. Library prep was done by the immunoSEQ multiplex PCR assay. The paper's data handling went like this. To diagnose cytomegalovirus status from the catalog of TCR beta chain sequences, a statistical classification framework was built. TCRdb provides this immuneACCESS table in a form limited to in-frame rearrangements. Some clones are lacking; in checked studies, under half of them reflect an unresolved V gene, and why the rest are absent is not known. D and trimming were read from the DNA, whereas the V and J calls and clone size are those reported in that table. The sample table records roughly 65,000 clones; 90% to 95% of these occur just once. Over 4% of the sample goes to the ten largest clones.

In regard to this clone: Its recognized antigen is unknown. Base-call qualities are not available, and no considerably larger clone is one nucleotide away.

The rearranged chain carries TRBV4-1 and TRBJ1-5; no D gene call is confident. This TCR derives from a man younger than 35 in good health and CMV-seropositive. Material: PBMCs. CDR3 reads: CASSQDGSEYSNQPQHF. The sequenced DNA: TGCGCCAGCAGCCAAGACGGGTCAGAGTATAGCAATCAGCCCCAGCATTTT.